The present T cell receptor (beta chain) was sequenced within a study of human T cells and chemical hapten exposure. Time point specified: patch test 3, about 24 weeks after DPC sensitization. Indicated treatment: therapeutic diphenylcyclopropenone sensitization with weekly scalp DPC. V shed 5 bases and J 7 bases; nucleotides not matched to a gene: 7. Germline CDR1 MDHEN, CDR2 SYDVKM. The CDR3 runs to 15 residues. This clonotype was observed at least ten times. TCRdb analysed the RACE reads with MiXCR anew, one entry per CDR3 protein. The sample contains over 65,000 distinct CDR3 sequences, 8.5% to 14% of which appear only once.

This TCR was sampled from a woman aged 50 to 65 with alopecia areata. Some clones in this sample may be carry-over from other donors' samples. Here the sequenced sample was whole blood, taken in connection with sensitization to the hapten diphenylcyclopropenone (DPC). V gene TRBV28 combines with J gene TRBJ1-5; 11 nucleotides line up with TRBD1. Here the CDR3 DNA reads TGTGCCAGCAGTGGAGCCGGGACAGGGGGACAGCCCCAGCATTTT. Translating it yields CASSGAGTGGQPQHF. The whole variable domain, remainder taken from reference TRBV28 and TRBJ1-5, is DVKVTQSSRYLVKRTGEKVFLECVQDMDHENMFWYRQDPGLGLRLIYFSYDVKMKEKGDIPEGYSVSREKKERFSLILESASTNQTSMYLCASSGAGTGGQPQHFGDGTRLSIL.